This is a list of T cell receptor beta chains from one sample in a study of long-term antiretroviral therapy in people with HIV. The assay was immunoSEQ multiplex PCR, and TCRdb's table has in-frame clones only and misses some. The sample lists 30,000 to 40,000 clones, 65% to 85% occurring once. The sample here was unsorted PBMCs, taken 3 years after starting antiretroviral therapy. These receptors were collected from a man aged 50-59 years with HIV. CDR3s include the opening cysteine and the closing phenylalanine or tryptophan. A D gene is named only where the DNA matches it firmly. Clone size is shown for a subset of rows, as once, few, many or a class of expanded clone.

clone_size,v_call,j_call,d_call,cdr3_aa,cdr3_nt
NA,TRBV18,TRBJ2-2,NA,CASSARGANTGHTGELFF,TGTGCCAGCTCCGCCCGGGGGGCGAACACCGGTCACACCGGGGAGCTGTTTTTT
NA,TRBV7-2,TRBJ2-3,TRBD2,CASSLGRGTDTQYF,TGTGCCAGCAGCTTAGGGCGGGGGACAGATACGCAGTATTTT
NA,TRBV9,TRBJ1-6,NA,CASSVGRPYNSPLHF,TGTGCCAGCAGCGTGGGCAGGCCCTATAATTCACCCCTCCACTTT
NA,TRBV7-2,TRBJ2-2,TRBD1,CASKDRGAGELFF,TGTGCCAGCAAGGACAGGGGGGCCGGGGAGCTGTTTTTT
NA,TRBV7-2,TRBJ2-5,NA,CASSSRDGETQYF,TGTGCCAGCAGCTCCAGGGATGGAGAGACCCAGTACTTC
few,TRBV19,TRBJ2-7,TRBD2,CASSIAGAYEQYF,TGTGCCAGTAGTATCGCGGGAGCCTACGAGCAGTACTTC
NA,TRBV19,TRBJ1-2,NA,CASSIALQTGYTF,TGTGCCAGTAGTATAGCCCTCCAGACAGGCTACACCTTC
NA,TRBV2,TRBJ2-2,NA,CASRLGGWTGELFF,TGTGCCAGCAGGCTGGGTGGGTGGACCGGGGAGCTGTTTTTT
NA,TRBV7-8,TRBJ1-2,NA,CASSLALANYGYTF,TGTGCCAGCAGCTTAGCGCTTGCTAACTATGGCTACACCTTC
NA,TRBV30,TRBJ1-2,NA,CAWSRDRPYGYTF,TGTGCCTGGAGTCGGGATCGTCCCTATGGCTACACCTTC
NA,TRBV7-9,TRBJ2-3,NA,CASGRSTDTQYF,TGTGCCAGTGGGCGTAGCACAGATACGCAGTATTTT
NA,TRBV18,TRBJ1-2,NA,CASSPPGYTGYGYTF,TGTGCCAGCTCACCCCCGGGCTACACAGGCTATGGCTACACCTTC
NA,TRBV28,TRBJ2-2,TRBD2,CASRVAGGNTGELFF,TGTGCCAGCAGGGTGGCGGGGGGAAACACCGGGGAGCTGTTTTTT
NA,TRBV6-1,TRBJ1-2,NA,CASSPRDLYGYTF,TGTGCCAGCAGTCCTAGGGACCTTTATGGCTACACCTTC
NA,TRBV30,TRBJ1-1,TRBD1,CAWAGTGGAEAFF,TGTGCCTGGGCCGGGACAGGTGGGGCTGAAGCTTTCTTT
NA,TRBV7-2,TRBJ2-7,NA,CASSSVREQYF,TGTGCCAGCAGCTCGGTTCGGGAGCAGTACTTC
NA,TRBV7-9,TRBJ2-4,NA,CASSPDILAKNIQYF,TGTGCCAGCAGCCCCGACATTTTAGCCAAAAACATTCAGTACTTC